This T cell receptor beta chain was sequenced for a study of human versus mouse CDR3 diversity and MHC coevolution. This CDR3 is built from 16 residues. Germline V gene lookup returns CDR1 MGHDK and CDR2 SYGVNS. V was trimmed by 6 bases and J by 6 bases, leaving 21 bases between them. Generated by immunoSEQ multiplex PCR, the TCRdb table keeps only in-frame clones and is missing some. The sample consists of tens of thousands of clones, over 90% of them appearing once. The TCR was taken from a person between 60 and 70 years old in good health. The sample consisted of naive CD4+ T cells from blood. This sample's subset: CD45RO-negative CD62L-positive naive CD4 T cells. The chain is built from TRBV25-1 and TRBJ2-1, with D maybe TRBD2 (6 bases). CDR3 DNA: TGTGCCAGCAGCATCATAGGACGGGAGCCCGGCAATGAGCAGTTCTTC. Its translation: CASSIIGREPGNEQFF.